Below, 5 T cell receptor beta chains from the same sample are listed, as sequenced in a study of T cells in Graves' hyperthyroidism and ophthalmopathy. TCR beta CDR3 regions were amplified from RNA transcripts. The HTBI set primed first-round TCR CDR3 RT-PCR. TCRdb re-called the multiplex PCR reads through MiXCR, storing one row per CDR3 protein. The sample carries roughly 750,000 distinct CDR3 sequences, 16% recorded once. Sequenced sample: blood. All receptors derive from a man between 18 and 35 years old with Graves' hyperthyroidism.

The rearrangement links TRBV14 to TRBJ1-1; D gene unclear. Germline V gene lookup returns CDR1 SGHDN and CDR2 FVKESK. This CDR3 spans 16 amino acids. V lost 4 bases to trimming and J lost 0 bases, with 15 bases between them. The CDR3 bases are TGTGCCAGCAGCCGAGACTTAGGATTCATGAACACTGAAGCTTTCTTT. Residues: CASSRDLGFMNTEAFF. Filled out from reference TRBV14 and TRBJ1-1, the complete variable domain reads EAGVTQFPSHSVIEKGQTVTLRCDPISGHDNLYWYRRVMGKEIKFLLHFVKESKQDESGMPNNRFLAERTGGTYSTLKVQPAELEDSGVYFCASSRDLGFMNTEAFFGQGTRLTVV.

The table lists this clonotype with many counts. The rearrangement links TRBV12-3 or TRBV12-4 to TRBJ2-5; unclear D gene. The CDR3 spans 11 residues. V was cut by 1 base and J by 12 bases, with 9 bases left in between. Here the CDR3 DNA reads TGTGCCAGCAGTTTAGGTACAGCCGAGTACTTC. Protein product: CASSLGTAEYF.

As DNA, the CDR3 is TGCGCCAGCAGCTTGGCACTAGCGGGGGCAGGGACCCAGTACTTC. It yields the protein CASSLALAGAGTQYF. The rearrangement links TRBV5-1 to TRBJ2-5; 11 nucleotides line up with TRBD2. The CDR3 is made up of 15 amino acids. Trimming cost V 0 bases and J 7 bases; bases outside gene matches: 5. CDR1 is SGHRS and CDR2 is YFSETQ in the germline V gene.

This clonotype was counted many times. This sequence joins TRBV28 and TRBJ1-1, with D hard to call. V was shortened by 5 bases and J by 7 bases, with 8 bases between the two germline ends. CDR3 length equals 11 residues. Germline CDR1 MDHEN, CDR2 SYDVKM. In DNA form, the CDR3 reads TGTGCCAGCAGTGCCGGAGATGAAGCTTTCTTT. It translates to CASSAGDEAFF.

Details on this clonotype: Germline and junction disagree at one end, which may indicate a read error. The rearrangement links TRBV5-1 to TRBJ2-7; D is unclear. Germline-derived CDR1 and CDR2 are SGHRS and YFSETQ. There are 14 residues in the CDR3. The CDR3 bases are TGTGCCAGCAGCTTGGGCTGGTCCGACTCCGAGCAGTACTTC. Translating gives CASSLGWSDSEQYF.